The 21 T cell receptor beta chains below all came from one sample that was sequenced in a study of CD8 T cells in Susac syndrome. Reverse transcription of roughly 0.5 to 1 ug RNA used random hexamers. TCRdb re-called the immunoSEQ multiplex PCR reads through MiXCR, storing one row per CDR3 protein. Counted here are 300,000 to 350,000 distinct CDR3 sequences, about 92% occurring once; the ten biggest clones make up over 0.05%. Specimen: CD4+ T cells from PBMCs. The receptor set was obtained from a human donor with multiple sclerosis.

The chain uses TRBV9 and TRBJ1-6; no clear D. Germline-derived CDR1 and CDR2 are SGDLS and YYNGEE. Trimming pared 2 bases from V and 6 bases from J, leaving 6 bases between. The CDR3 consists of 13 residues. The CDR3 DNA reads as TGTGCCAGCAGCGTTCAGGTTAATTCACCCCTCCACTTT. It yields the protein CASSVQVNSPLHF.

The V gene is TRBV19, the J gene TRBJ1-5; no clear D. The germline V gene encodes CDR1 LNHDA and CDR2 SQIVND (reference sequence). V lost 2 bases, J lost 7 bases, and 12 bases lay in between. The CDR3 is 14 residues long. The DNA for the CDR3 is TGTGCCAGTAGTATACTCGCGGGCCGGCAGCCCCAGCATTTT. It encodes CASSILAGRQPQHF.

The chain carries TRBV11-2 and TRBJ2-3; D possibly corresponds to TRBD2 (6 bases). V was clipped by 0 bases and J by 12 bases, with 16 bases between them. CDR1 is SGHAT and CDR2 is FQNNGV in the germline V gene. The CDR3 loop spans 14 amino acids. CDR3 loop: CASSLDPSGSRQYF. DNA of the CDR3: TGTGCCAGCAGCTTAGACCCCTCCGGGAGTCGACAGTATTTT.

The CDR3 protein is CSARTELSYNEQFF. CDR3 nucleotide sequence: TGCAGTGCTAGGACTGAACTCTCCTACAATGAGCAGTTCTTC. This sequence joins TRBV20-1 and TRBJ2-1; no clear D gene. The V and J ends lost 3 bases and 0 bases respectively, with 9 bases between them. Germline assignment: CDR1 DFQATT and CDR2 SNEGSKA (reference sequence). CDR3 length: 14 residues.

The CDR3 nucleotides are TGTGCCAGCAGCGTTACCCTTTCGGCGGGGGGGAAAGATACGCAGTATTTT. It specifies CASSVTLSAGGKDTQYF. The chain has TRBV9 and TRBJ2-3, with TRBD2 matching 9 bases. CDR1 is SGDLS and CDR2 is YYNGEE in the germline V gene. This CDR3 comprises 17 residues. The V and J ends lost 2 bases and 5 bases, in that order; junction bases with no gene match: 12.

This chain joins TRBV20-1 and TRBJ2-5; 8 bases are a match to TRBD2. CDR1 is DFQATT and CDR2 is SNEGSKA in the germline V gene (reference sequence). This CDR3 contains 17 residues. Trimming at V came to 5 bases and at J to 5 bases, leaving 19 bases not matched to a gene. CDR3 amino acids: CSARDGGRAGVRETQYF. DNA for the CDR3: TGCAGTGCTCGGGACGGTGGTCGAGCGGGAGTAAGGGAGACCCAGTACTTC.

The rearrangement links TRBV28 to TRBJ1-4, with D perhaps matching TRBD1 (5 bases). Trimming shortened V by 3 bases and J by 5 bases, and 7 bases separated the two germline ends. From germline, CDR1 is MDHEN and CDR2 SYDVKM. The CDR3 is 13 residues long. The CDR3 loop is CASSLNRNEKLFF. CDR3 nucleotide sequence: TGTGCCAGCAGTTTGAACAGGAATGAAAAACTGTTTTTT.

This sequence joins TRBV7-9 and TRBJ2-7; TRBD1 is a possible D gene (5 bases). This CDR3 contains 14 residues. The V gene's germline CDR1 is SEHNR and CDR2 FQNEAQ (reference sequence). Trimming pared 8 bases from V and 6 bases from J, leaving 20 bases between. The CDR3 sequence is CASQDGHYSGEQYF. For the CDR3, the DNA is TGTGCCAGCCAGGACGGACACTACTCAGGCGAGCAGTACTTC.

V and J are TRBV12-3 or TRBV12-4 and TRBJ2-2, with D hard to call. This CDR3 is 12 amino acids long. The V gene lost 8 bases and the J gene lost 4 bases, with 8 bases spanning the gap. The CDR3 bases are TGTGCCAGCTCCGACGGCACCGGGGAGCTGTTTTTT. It is translated as CASSDGTGELFF.

V is TRBV10-3 and J is TRBJ2-6; D not certain. The CDR3 totals 17 residues. The V and J ends lost 3 bases and 3 bases respectively, with 15 bases between them. CDR1 ENHRY and CDR2 SYGVKD come from the germline V gene. CDR3 amino acids: CAISELYSLRGANVLTF. The CDR3 nucleotides read TGTGCCATCAGTGAACTATATTCCTTGCGTGGGGCCAACGTCCTGACTTTC.

CDR3 coding DNA: TGTGCCAGCAGACGGGAGCTCAACGAGCAGTACTTC. Translated: CASRRELNEQYF. V and J are TRBV6-2 or TRBV6-3 and TRBJ2-7; D is perhaps TRBD2 (6 bases). Per germline, CDR1 MNHEY and CDR2 SVGEGT. The length of the CDR3 is 12 residues. Between the trimmed V and J ends, which lost 6 bases and 5 bases, there was a span of 11 bases.

The CDR3 loop is CARGTDPVYEQYF. In DNA form, the CDR3 reads TGCGCCAGAGGGACAGACCCCGTCTATGAGCAGTACTTC. The chain couples TRBV4-3 to TRBJ2-7; 7 bases are shared with TRBD1. V gave up 9 bases and J gave up 7 bases; unmatched junction bases: 12. Per the germline V gene, CDR1 is LGHNA and CDR2 is YSLEER. CDR3 length: 13 amino acids.

This chain uses TRBV6-2 or TRBV6-3 with TRBJ2-7; 7 positions match TRBD1. CDR1 is MNHEY, CDR2 SVGEGT, per germline. This CDR3 is built from 16 residues. V trimming: 6 bases; J trimming: 3 bases; junction bases outside the gene matches: 14. The CDR3 protein is CASSRPTGTASYEQYF. The CDR3 DNA sequence: TGTGCCAGCAGCAGACCGACCGGGACAGCCAGCTACGAGCAGTACTTC.

The rearrangement joins TRBV7-2 to TRBJ2-7, with TRBD2 matching over 9 bases. Trimming cost V 2 bases and J 9 bases; bases outside gene matches: 5. The CDR3 has 13 amino acids. Germline V gives CDR1 SGHTA, CDR2 FQGNSA. CDR3: CASSLTSGPLQYF. CDR3 DNA: TGTGCCAGCAGCTTAACTAGCGGGCCCTTGCAGTACTTC.

For the CDR3, the DNA is TGTGCCAGCAGCAGACAGGGTTATGAGCAGTTCTTC. Its protein is CASSRQGYEQFF. This sequence joins TRBV5-6 and TRBJ2-1, with 7 positions matching TRBD1. This CDR3 spans 12 amino acids. Per the germline V gene, CDR1 is SGHDT and CDR2 is YYEEEE. The trim removed 4 bases at V and 8 bases at J, leaving 3 bases unmatched.

This chain links TRBV9 with TRBJ1-4; D call uncertain. CDR3 length: 15 amino acids. V was pared by 2 bases and J by 0 bases, with 8 bases between. Germline CDR1 is SGDLS and CDR2 is YYNGEE. The CDR3 DNA reads as TGTGCCAGCAGCGTCGGACCCTCAACTAATGAAAAACTGTTTTTT. Translation: CASSVGPSTNEKLFF. The variable domain in full, completed from reference TRBV9 and TRBJ1-4, reads DSGVTQTPKHLITATGQRVTLRCSPRSGDLSVYWYQQSLDQGLQFLIQYYNGEERAKGNILERFSAQQFPDLHSELNLSSLELGDSALYFCASSVGPSTNEKLFFGSGTQLSVL.

The rearrangement joins TRBV6-5 to TRBJ2-1, with D tentatively TRBD1 (6 bases). Trimming shortened V by 6 bases and J by 10 bases, and 19 bases separated the two germline ends. CDR1 and CDR2 (germline): MNHEY, SVGAGI. The CDR3 extends over 14 amino acids. The CDR3 DNA is TGTGCCAGCAGGCCCGACAGGTCCCCGGGGGAGCAGTTCTTC. This codes for CASRPDRSPGEQFF.

The chain employs TRBV5-4 and TRBJ2-1; D gene unclear. Trimming removed 7 bases at V and 1 base at J, with 15 bases between. The V gene's germline CDR1 is SGHNT and CDR2 YYREEE (reference sequence). The CDR3 covers 15 residues. CDR3 in amino acids: CASSGFIRSYNEQFF. DNA for the CDR3: TGTGCCAGCTCCGGATTCATTCGTTCCTACAATGAGCAGTTCTTC. Based on the CDR3 plus reference TRBV5-4 and TRBJ2-1, the full variable domain is ETGVTQSPTHLIKTRGQQVTLRCSSQSGHNTVSWYQQALGQGPQFIFQYYREEENGRGNFPPRFSGLQFPNYSSELNVNALELDDSALYLCASSGFIRSYNEQFFGPGTRLTVL.

The chain joins TRBV7-2 to TRBJ2-1; tentatively, D is TRBD1 (5 bases). The germline V and J ends were trimmed by 4 bases and 5 bases, with 21 bases remaining between them. The germline V gene has CDR1 SGHTA and CDR2 FQGNSA. The CDR3 is 17 residues long. This CDR3 reads CASSWHPGRLTNNEQFF. In nucleotides, the CDR3 is TGTGCCAGCAGCTGGCACCCAGGGCGGCTGACCAACAATGAGCAGTTCTTC.

Here the CDR3 reads CASRDRGKGEKLFF. The CDR3 DNA is TGTGCCAGCAGAGACAGGGGTAAAGGTGAAAAACTGTTTTTT. The rearrangement uses TRBV25-1 and TRBJ1-4; 8 bases align to TRBD1. CDR3 length: 14 amino acids. CDR1 is MGHDK and CDR2 is SYGVNS in the germline V gene. V shed 6 bases, J shed 7 bases, and the junction held 7 bases outside the gene matches.

The chain links TRBV7-2 to TRBJ2-1; a possible D gene is TRBD1 (6 bases). V lost 4 bases and J 3 bases, leaving 19 bases between the germline ends. The CDR3 runs 17 residues. Germline CDR1 SGHTA, CDR2 FQGNSA. The CDR3, as DNA: TGTGCCAGCAGCTCGGAGACCGGGACATACTACTACAATGAGCAGTTCTTC. As protein: CASSSETGTYYYNEQFF.